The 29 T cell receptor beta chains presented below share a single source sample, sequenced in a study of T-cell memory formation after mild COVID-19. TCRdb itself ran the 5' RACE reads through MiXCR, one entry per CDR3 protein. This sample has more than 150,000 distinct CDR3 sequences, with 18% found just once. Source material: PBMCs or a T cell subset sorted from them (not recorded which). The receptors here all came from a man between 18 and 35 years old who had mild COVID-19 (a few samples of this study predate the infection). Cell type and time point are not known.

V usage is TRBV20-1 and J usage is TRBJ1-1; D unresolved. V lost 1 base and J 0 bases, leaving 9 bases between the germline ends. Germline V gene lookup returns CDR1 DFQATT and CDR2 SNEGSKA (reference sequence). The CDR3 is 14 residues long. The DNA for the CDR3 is TGCAGTGCTAGAGTGAACACTCTGAACACTGAAGCTTTCTTT. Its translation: CSARVNTLNTEAFF.

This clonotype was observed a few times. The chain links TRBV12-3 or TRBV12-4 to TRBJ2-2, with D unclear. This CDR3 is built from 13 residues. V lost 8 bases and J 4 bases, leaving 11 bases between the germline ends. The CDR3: CASSSRFTGELFF. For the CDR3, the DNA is TGTGCCAGCTCGAGCCGTTTCACCGGGGAGCTGTTTTTT.

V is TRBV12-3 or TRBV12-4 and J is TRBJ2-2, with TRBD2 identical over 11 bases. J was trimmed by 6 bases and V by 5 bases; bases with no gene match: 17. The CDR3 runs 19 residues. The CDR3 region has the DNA TGTGCCAGCAGTCCGCCCTCCGGACTAGCGGGTACTTTCCCCGGGGAGCTGTTTTTT. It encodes CASSPPSGLAGTFPGELFF.

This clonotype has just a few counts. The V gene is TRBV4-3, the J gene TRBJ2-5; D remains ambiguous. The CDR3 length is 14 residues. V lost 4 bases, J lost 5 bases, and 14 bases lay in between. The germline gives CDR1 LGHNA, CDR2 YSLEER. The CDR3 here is CASSPLLPGETQYF. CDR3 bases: TGCGCCAGCAGCCCCCTCCTCCCCGGGGAGACCCAGTACTTC.

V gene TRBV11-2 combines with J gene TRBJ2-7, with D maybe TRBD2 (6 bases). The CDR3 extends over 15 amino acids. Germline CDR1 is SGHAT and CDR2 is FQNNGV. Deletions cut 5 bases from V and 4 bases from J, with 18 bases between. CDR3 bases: TGTGCCAGCAGCACGGGGCGGGGATCCGTTTACGAGCAGTACGTC. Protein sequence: CASSTGRGSVYEQYV.

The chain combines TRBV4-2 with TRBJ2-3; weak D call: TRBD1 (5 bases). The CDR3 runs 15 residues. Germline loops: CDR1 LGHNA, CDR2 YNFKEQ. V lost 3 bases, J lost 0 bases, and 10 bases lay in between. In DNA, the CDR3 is TGTGCCAGCAGCCAGACCAGGGCCAGCACAGATACGCAGTATTTT. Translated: CASSQTRASTDTQYF.

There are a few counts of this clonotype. CDR3 in amino acids: CASSLGSGVSYGYTF. In DNA, the CDR3 is TGCGCCAGCAGCTTGGGGTCCGGAGTCTCCTATGGCTACACCTTC. The chain links TRBV5-1 to TRBJ1-2, with no clear D. Germline lookup yields CDR1 SGHRS and CDR2 YFSETQ. The CDR3 is 15 amino acids. Trimming cost V 0 bases and J 4 bases, with 13 bases left between them.

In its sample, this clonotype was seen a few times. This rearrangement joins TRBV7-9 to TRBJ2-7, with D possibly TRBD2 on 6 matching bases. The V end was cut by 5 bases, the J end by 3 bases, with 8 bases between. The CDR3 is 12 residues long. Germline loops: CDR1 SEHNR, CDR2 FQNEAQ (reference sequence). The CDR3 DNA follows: TGTGCCAGCAGCGGGGACTTCTACGAGCAGTACTTC. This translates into CASSGDFYEQYF.

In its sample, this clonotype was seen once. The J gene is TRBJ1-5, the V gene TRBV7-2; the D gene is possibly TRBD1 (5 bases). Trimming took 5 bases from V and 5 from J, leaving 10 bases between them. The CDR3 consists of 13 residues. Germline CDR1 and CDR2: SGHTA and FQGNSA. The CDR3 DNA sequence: TGTGCCAGCAGCCTACAGGAGTATCAGCCCCAGCATTTT. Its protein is CASSLQEYQPQHF.

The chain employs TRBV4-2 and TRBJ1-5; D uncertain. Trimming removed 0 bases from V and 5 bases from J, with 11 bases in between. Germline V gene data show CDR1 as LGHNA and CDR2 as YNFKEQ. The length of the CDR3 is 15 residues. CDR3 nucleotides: TGTGCCAGCAGCCAAGAACACAGCTTTGATCAGCCCCAGCATTTT. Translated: CASSQEHSFDQPQHF.

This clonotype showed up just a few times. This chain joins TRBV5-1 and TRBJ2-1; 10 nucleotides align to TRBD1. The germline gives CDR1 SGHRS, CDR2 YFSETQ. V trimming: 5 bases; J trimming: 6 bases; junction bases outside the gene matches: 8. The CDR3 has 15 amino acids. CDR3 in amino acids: CASRRQGAQGNEQFF. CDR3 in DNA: TGCGCCAGCAGAAGACAGGGGGCGCAGGGCAATGAGCAGTTCTTC.

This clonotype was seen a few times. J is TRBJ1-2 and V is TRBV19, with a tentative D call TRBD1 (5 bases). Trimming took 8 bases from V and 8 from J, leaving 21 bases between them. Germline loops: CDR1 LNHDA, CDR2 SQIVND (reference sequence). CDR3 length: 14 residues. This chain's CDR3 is CASFPGRRPLGYTF. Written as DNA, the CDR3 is TGTGCCAGTTTTCCGGGACGGCGCCCCTTGGGCTACACCTTC.

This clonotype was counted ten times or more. CDR3 coding DNA: TGCAGGGTCGGACAGGGAAGCACAGATACGCAGTATTTT. Amino acids: CRVGQGSTDTQYF. The genes are TRBV20-1 and TRBJ2-3, with 8 bases lining up with TRBD1. The CDR3 extends over 13 amino acids. Germline values: CDR1 DFQATT, CDR2 SNEGSKA (reference sequence).

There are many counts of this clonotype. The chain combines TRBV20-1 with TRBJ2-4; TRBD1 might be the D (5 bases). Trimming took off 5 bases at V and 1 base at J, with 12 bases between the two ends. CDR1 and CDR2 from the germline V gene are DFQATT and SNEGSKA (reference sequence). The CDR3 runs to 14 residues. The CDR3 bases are TGCAGTGCTCCAGGGTTGGAGGCCAAAAACATTCAGTACTTC. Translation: CSAPGLEAKNIQYF.

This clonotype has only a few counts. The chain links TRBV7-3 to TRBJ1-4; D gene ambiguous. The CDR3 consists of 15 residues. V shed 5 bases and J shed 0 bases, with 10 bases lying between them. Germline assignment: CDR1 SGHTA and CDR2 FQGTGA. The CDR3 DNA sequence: TGTGCCAGCAGCGGTAACAGCGCAACTAATGAAAAACTGTTTTTT. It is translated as CASSGNSATNEKLFF.

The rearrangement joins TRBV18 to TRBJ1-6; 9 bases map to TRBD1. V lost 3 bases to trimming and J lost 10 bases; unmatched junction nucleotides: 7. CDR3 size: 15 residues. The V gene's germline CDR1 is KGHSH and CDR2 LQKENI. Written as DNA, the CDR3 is TGTGCCAGCTCACCTCAGGACAGGGGAGGATCACCCCTCCACTTT. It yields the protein CASSPQDRGGSPLHF.

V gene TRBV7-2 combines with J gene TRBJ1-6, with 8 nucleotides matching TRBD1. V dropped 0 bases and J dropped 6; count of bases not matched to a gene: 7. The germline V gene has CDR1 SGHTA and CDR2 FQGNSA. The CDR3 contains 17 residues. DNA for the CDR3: TGTGCCAGCAGCTTAGCTGGACAGGGTGGTTTTAATTCACCCCTCCACTTT. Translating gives CASSLAGQGGFNSPLHF.

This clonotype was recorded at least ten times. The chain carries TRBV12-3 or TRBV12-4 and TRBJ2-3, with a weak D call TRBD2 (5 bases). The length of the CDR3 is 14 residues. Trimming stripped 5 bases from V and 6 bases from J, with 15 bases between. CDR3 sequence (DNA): TGTGCCAGCAGTACCGCCGAGGGAGCTGATACGCAGTATTTT. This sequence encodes CASSTAEGADTQYF.

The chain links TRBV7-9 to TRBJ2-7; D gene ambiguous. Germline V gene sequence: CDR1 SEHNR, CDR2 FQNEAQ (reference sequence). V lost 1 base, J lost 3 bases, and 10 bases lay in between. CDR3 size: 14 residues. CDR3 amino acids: CASSLGRWGYEQYF. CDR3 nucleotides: TGTGCCAGCAGCTTAGGCCGGTGGGGCTACGAGCAGTACTTC.

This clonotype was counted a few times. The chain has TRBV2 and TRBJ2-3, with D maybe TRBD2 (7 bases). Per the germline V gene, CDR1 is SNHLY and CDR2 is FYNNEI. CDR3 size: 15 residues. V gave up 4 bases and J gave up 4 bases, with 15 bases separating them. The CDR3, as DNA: TGTGCCAGCAGTGCTCGGGGGGCAAGTCCAGATACGCAGTATTTT. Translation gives CASSARGASPDTQYF.

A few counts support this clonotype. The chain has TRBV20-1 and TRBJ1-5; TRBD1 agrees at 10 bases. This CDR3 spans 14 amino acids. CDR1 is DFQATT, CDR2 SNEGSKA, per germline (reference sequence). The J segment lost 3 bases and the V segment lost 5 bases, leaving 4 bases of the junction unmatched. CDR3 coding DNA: TGCAGTGCTGGGGACAGGGGCGCCAATCAGCCCCAGCATTTT. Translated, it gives CSAGDRGANQPQHF.

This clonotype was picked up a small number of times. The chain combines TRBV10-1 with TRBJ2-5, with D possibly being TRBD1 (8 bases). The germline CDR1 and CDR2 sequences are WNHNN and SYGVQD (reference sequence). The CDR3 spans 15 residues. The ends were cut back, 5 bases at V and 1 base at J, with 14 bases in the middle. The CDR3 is CASSTGGGLQETQYF. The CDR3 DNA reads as TGCGCCAGCAGTACAGGGGGGGGGCTCCAAGAGACCCAGTACTTC.

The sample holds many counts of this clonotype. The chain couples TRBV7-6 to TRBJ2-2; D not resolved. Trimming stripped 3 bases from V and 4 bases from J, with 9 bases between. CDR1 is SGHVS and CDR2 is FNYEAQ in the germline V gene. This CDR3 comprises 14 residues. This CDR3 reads CASSFRPSTGELFF. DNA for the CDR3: TGTGCCAGCAGCTTTCGGCCGAGCACCGGGGAGCTGTTTTTT.

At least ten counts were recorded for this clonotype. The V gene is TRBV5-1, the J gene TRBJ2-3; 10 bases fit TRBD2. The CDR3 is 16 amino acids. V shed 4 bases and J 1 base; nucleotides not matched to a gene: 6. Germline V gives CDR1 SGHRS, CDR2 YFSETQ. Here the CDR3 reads CASSPSTSGGTDTQYF. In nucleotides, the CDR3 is TGCGCCAGCAGCCCCTCAACTAGCGGGGGCACAGATACGCAGTATTTT.

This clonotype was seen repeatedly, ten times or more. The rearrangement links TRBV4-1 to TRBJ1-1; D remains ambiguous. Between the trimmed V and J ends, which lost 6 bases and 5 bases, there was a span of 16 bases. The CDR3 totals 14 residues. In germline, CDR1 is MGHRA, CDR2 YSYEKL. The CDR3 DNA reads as TGCGCCAGCAGTGGACCGACAAAAGGGACTGAAGCTTTCTTT. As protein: CASSGPTKGTEAFF.

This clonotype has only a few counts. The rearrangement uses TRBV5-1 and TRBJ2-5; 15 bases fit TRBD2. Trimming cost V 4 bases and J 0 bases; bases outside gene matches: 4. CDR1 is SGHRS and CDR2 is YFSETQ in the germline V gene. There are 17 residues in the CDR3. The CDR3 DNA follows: TGCGCCAGCAGCGTGGGACTAGCGGGGGGCAACCAAGAGACCCAGTACTTC. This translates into CASSVGLAGGNQETQYF.

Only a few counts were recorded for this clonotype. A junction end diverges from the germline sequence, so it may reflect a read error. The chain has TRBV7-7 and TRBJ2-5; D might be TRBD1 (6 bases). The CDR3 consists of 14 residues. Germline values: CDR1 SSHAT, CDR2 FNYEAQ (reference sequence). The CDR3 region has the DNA TGTGCTAGCAGCTTAGGAGGCAGGGGTGAGACCCAGTACTTC. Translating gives CASSLGGRGETQYF. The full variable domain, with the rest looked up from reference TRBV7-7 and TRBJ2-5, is GAGVSQSPRYKVTKRGQDVTLRCDPISSHATLYWYQQALGQGPEFLTYFNYEAQPDKSGLPSDRFSAERPEGSISTLTIQRTEQRDSAMYRCASSLGGRGETQYFGPGTRLLVL.

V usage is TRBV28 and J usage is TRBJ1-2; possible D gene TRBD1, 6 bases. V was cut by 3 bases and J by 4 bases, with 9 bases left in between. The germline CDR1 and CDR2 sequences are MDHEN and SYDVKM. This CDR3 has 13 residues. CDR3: CASSFTGPYGYTF. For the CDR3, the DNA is TGTGCCAGCAGTTTCACAGGGCCCTATGGCTACACCTTC.

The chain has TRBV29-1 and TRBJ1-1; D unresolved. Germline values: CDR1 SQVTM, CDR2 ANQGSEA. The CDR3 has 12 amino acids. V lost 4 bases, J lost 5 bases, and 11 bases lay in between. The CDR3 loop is CSVGGIGTEAFF. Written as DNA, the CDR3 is TGCAGCGTTGGAGGGATCGGGACTGAAGCTTTCTTT.